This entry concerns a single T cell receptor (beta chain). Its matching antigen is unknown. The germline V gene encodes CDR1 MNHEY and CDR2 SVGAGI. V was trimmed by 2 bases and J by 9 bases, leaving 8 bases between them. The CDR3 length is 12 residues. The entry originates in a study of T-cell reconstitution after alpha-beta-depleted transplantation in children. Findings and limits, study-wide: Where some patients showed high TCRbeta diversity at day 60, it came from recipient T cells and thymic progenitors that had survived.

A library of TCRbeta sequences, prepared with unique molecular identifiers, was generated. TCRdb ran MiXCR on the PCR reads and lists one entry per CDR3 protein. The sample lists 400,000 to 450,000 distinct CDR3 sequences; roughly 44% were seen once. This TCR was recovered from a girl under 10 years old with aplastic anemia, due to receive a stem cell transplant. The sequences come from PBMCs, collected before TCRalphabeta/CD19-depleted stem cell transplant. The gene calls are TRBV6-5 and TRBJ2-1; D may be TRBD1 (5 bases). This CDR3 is CASSYGASEQFF. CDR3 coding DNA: TGTGCCAGCAGTTACGGGGCTAGTGAGCAGTTCTTC.